Each of the 6 T cell receptor beta chains below was sequenced from the same sample in a study of T cells in Graves' hyperthyroidism and ophthalmopathy. TCR beta CDR3 sequences were amplified from RNA transcripts. The primer set for the first-round RT-PCR of the TCR CDR3 was HTBI. Each CDR3 protein is one row after TCRdb ran MiXCR on the multiplex PCR reads. The sample lists roughly 710,000 distinct CDR3 sequences; over 35% were seen once. The sample consisted of blood. The receptors were gathered from a woman aged 40 to 50 with Graves' hyperthyroidism.

This clonotype was counted ten times or more. The rearrangement uses TRBV7-2 and TRBJ1-2; maybe TRBD1 (6 bases). CDR3 length equals 13 residues. CDR1 and CDR2 from the germline V gene are SGHTA and FQGNSA. V shed 6 bases and J shed 7 bases, with 15 bases lying between them. The DNA for the CDR3 is TGTGCCAGCAGACCACAGGGATTAGGTGGCTACACCTTC. Protein product: CASRPQGLGGYTF.

This clonotype was seen only once. The CDR3 region has the DNA TGTGCCAGCAGCTCCAAGGACGGCAAAGAGACCCAGTACTTC. Its protein is CASSSKDGKETQYF. The chain is built from TRBV5-5 and TRBJ2-5; the D is unclear. The CDR3 consists of 14 residues. Germline V gives CDR1 SGHKS, CDR2 YYEKEE (reference sequence). Trimming pared 3 bases from V and 3 bases from J, leaving 12 bases between.

The table lists this clonotype with many counts. The chain carries TRBV5-8 and TRBJ2-7; D gene unclear. This CDR3 is built from 14 residues. Germline CDR1 reads SGHTS; CDR2 reads YDEGEE. V gave up 0 bases and J gave up 2 bases, with 9 bases separating them. CDR3 residues: CASSLVGNPYEQYF. For the CDR3, the DNA is TGTGCCAGCAGCTTGGTCGGCAATCCCTACGAGCAGTACTTC.

The chain links TRBV29-1 to TRBJ1-1; D is perhaps TRBD1 (5 bases). The germline V and J ends were trimmed by 4 bases and 2 bases, with 11 bases remaining between them. CDR1 SQVTM and CDR2 ANQGSEA come from the germline V gene. This CDR3 region has 13 residues. The CDR3 DNA follows: TGCAGCGTTGTTAGACAGACCAACACTGAAGCTTTCTTT. Translating gives CSVVRQTNTEAFF.

The V call is TRBV20-1, the J call TRBJ2-7; 10 bases align to TRBD2. The germline V gene has CDR1 DFQATT and CDR2 SNEGSKA (reference sequence). The CDR3 length is 12 residues. With V trimmed by 2 bases and J by 5 bases, 0 bases remained unmatched. The CDR3 is CSARLAGDEQYF. For the CDR3, the DNA is TGCAGTGCTAGACTAGCGGGGGACGAGCAGTACTTC.

Many counts were recorded for this clonotype. The J gene is TRBJ1-2, the V gene TRBV6-5; possibly TRBD1 for D (5 bases). CDR3 length: 13 amino acids. CDR1 is MNHEY and CDR2 is SVGAGI in the germline V gene. Trimming removed 0 bases at V and 6 bases at J, with 8 bases between. This chain's CDR3 is CASSYSGQNGYTF. The CDR3 DNA sequence: TGTGCCAGCAGTTACTCCGGACAAAATGGCTACACCTTC.